This paragraph reports one TCR beta chain. Its target antigen remains unknown. No much larger clonotype is one base removed from it; base qualities were not supplied. Using the deep immunoSEQ assay, multiplex PCR amplified TCR CDR3 regions from genomic DNA. Extracted genomic DNA from each cell subset was distributed evenly across all wells of several immunoSEQ 96-well plates, and each plate was treated as a replicate. For sorted subsets, approximately 200 ng of genomic DNA, equivalent to roughly 33,000 T cell genomes, went into each replicate PCR. Purified libraries were measured with a Qubit 3.0 fluorometer, size-checked on a Bioanalyzer 2100, and measured again with the KAPA Library Quantification kit. A separate single-read 150-cycle Illumina NextSeq 550 flow cell was used to sequence each immunoSEQ 96-well plate. Under the source paper's analysis protocol: Because the immunoSEQ output included only junctional sequences and no quality scores, the filtering could not be the same as the filtering used for full-length reads. Sequences were annotated with PyIR, a Python wrapper for IgBLAST v1.9, and V/J genes and CDR3 were assigned using IMGT germline references. Reads were filtered out if the reads had weak V/J assignments (E-value above 1e-6), no CDR3, stop codons, out-of-frame junctions, or ambiguous translated residues. V3J clonotypes were defined as sequences sharing the same inferred V gene, J gene, and CDR3 amino acid sequence. Percentage overlap between repertoires was computed as shared unique clonotypes divided by the size of the smaller repertoire. Three approaches were used to assess repertoire richness: RTK rarefaction, the Chao1 estimator, and Recon v2.1 estimates of unobserved clonotypes. For all TCRbeta clonotypes obtained by the gDNA method from a handful of donors, generation probabilities were computed with OLGA. TCRdb carries this immuneACCESS record with in-frame sequences only. Its versions omit some clonotypes, under half of them owing to an unresolved V gene in the studies checked, with the rest unexplained. Clonal size and the V and J genes are those of that table, whereas D and trimming came from the DNA. This sample gives millions of clones in total; about 95% of them show up just once. 0.9% to 1.4% of the sample is in the top ten clones.

The data were taken from a study of shared clonotypes between healthy human individuals (dated by TCRdb to the early 2020s). Regarding the research as a whole: Three men and two women, aged 18 to 49 years, made up the cohort. Per donor, three plates each were used for CD4 naive and CD4 memory, two for CD8 naive, and one for CD8 memory. To estimate repertoire size and how much clonotypes are shared between individuals, the study performed deep sequencing of blood TCR repertoires from about 5 healthy adults. Libraries were prepared and TCR repertoires were sequenced by different laboratories using diverse techniques, in order to increase sequencing depth and limit assay-specific biases. Per donor, leukapheresis produced somewhere between about 0.8 and 9 billion PBMCs.

CD8 naive samples were CD45RO-negative cells positively selected for CCR7, giving a CD45RA+CCR7+ population that excluded TemRA cells. Healthy HIV-negative adults with no recently reported acute infections or vaccinations were included as donors. All donors were Caucasian adults living in Nashville, Tennessee, USA. Blood was obtained by leukapheresis, after which PBMCs were separated by Ficoll-Histopaque density gradient centrifugation and cryopreserved in liquid nitrogen vapor phase. Analytical flow cytometry was used to check the purity and quantity of each magnetically sorted T cell population. Genomic DNA was isolated from every sorted fraction and measured by UV absorbance on a Nanodrop 2000c. Study-level results and caveats: Based on pairwise subsampling, the degree of clonotype sharing among donors was expected to be affected by sequencing depth. Only blood was sampled, and tissue TCR repertoires likely differ from those in blood. Naive subsets generally had larger estimated clonotype richness than memory subsets did. The genetic and exposure-history diversity represented was limited by the small number of donors. Even with the large sequencing depth, rarefaction of the sorted-subset datasets indicated that sequencing was incomplete. Higher generation probabilities were observed for clonotypes shared by all four sorted-subset donors than for non-shared clonotypes. Sharing across a few donors was observed for 4.5% to 6.5% of naive CD4, less than 4% of naive CD8, about 2.3% of memory CD4, and approximately 0.41% of memory CD8 clonotypes.

V sheds 2 bases and J sheds 4 bases, leaving 12 bases between their ends. CDR1 and CDR2 are read off the germline V gene as MDHEN and SYDVKM. CDR3 length: 15 amino acids, cysteine to phenylalanine. Of the read, only the CDR3 DNA is kept; its 45 bases are in frame from base 1. The sequencing sample was made of naive CD8+ T cells sorted from blood. Explained via the paper, the cell subset or site label denotes: CD45RA+CCR7+. The chain uses TRBV28 and TRBJ2-1; no D gene is confidently identified. This clonotype was obtained from a man between 18 and 35 years old in good health. The CDR3 protein is CASSLVSSVYNEQFF. The nucleotide sequence reads as follows: TGTGCCAGCAGTTTAGTGTCCTCGGTATACAATGAGCAGTTCTTC.